This T cell receptor (beta chain) was identified in a study of blood T cells in healthy people across ages. A second PCR of about 7 to 12 cycles used a sample-barcoded 5' primer and a J-beta primer mix. TCRdb independently ran MiXCR on the 5' RACE reads; one entry per CDR3 protein. The data contain 1.5 million to 1.9 million distinct CDR3 sequences, roughly two fifths of them singletons. Germline CDR1 reads LGHNA; CDR2 reads YNFKEQ. After removal of 5 bases from V and 0 bases from J, the junction contained 7 bases not matched to a gene. This CDR3 comprises 16 residues. Study results and caveats: Diversity of TCR beta correlated strongly with naive T cell percentage. Per million T cells, the diversity of TCR beta decreased roughly linearly as age advanced.

As to this clonotype: Its target is not known.

Each sample gave at least 6.5 million isolated PBMCs. The receptor's source is a woman aged 18-29 years in good health. Source material: blood. This chain connects TRBV4-2 to TRBJ2-3; 8 nucleotides line up with TRBD2. The CDR3 sequence is CASSALSGRSTDTQYF. As DNA, the CDR3 is TGTGCCAGCAGCGCGCTAAGCGGGAGAAGCACAGATACGCAGTATTTT.